The 22 T cell receptor beta chains in this list originate from one sample, sequenced in a study of vaccination effects on CD4 cells after COVID-19. No antigen has been identified for these receptors. Profiled with immunoSEQ multiplex PCR; TCRdb holds only in-frame clones, not every one. The sample lists about 34,000 clones; 60% to 75% were seen once. Antigen-specific CD4+ T cells were expanded (with viral peptide pools) by the ViraFEST assay ahead of sequencing. Following 10 days of culture, CD4+ T cells were isolated. Vaccinated participants had no history of SARS-CoV-2 infection and tested negative for nucleocapsid antibodies. Sequenced here: CD4+ T cells from PBMCs cultured with HCoV-OC43 spike peptides, sampled before COVID-19 vaccination. Specified subset: HCoV-OC43 spike overlapping peptide pool stimulation. The receptors shown here come from a human donor who received a COVID-19 vaccine.

The chain couples TRBV5-4 to TRBJ2-2; D is perhaps TRBD2 (7 bases). Trimming left V 3 bases short and J 2 bases short, with 17 bases between. This CDR3 comprises 17 residues. Germline CDR1 and CDR2: SGHNT and YYREEE (reference sequence). The CDR3 DNA sequence: TGTGCCAGCAGCTCCGGCGGGGGCGGCCCCAACACCGGGGAGCTGTTTTTT. This translates into CASSSGGGGPNTGELFF. The full variable domain, its missing parts supplied by reference TRBV5-4 and TRBJ2-2, is ETGVTQSPTHLIKTRGQQVTLRCSSQSGHNTVSWYQQALGQGPQFIFQYYREEENGRGNFPPRFSGLQFPNYSSELNVNALELDDSALYLCASSSGGGGPNTGELFFGEGSRLTVL.

J is TRBJ2-2 and V is TRBV25-1, with 10 positions matching TRBD1. CDR1 MGHDK and CDR2 SYGVNS come from the germline V gene. The V gene end was trimmed by 6 bases and the J gene end by 4 bases; junction bases not matched to a gene: 5. The CDR3 has 15 residues. The DNA for the CDR3 is TGTGCCAGCAGGGGGACAGGGGCGGGCACCGGGGAGCTGTTTTTT. This codes for CASRGTGAGTGELFF. The whole variable domain, remainder taken from reference TRBV25-1 and TRBJ2-2, is EADIYQTPRYLVIGTGKKITLECSQTMGHDKMYWYQQDPGMELHLIHYSYGVNSTEKGDLSSESTVSRIRTEHFPLTLESARPSHTSQYLCASRGTGAGTGELFFGEGSRLTVL.

This sequence joins TRBV19 and TRBJ1-4, with a tentative D call TRBD1 (6 bases). This CDR3 region has 14 residues. CDR1 LNHDA and CDR2 SQIVND come from the germline V gene (reference sequence). Trimming left V 8 bases short and J 5 bases short, with 15 bases between. CDR3 nucleotide sequence: TGTGCCAGTTCATCAGGACAGCAAAATGAAAAACTGTTTTTT. It encodes CASSSGQQNEKLFF.

This clone appeared a single time. This chain joins TRBV3-1 (or the pseudogene TRBV3-2) and TRBJ2-7, with D unclear. The germline V gene encodes CDR1 LGHDT and CDR2 YNNKEL (reference sequence). This CDR3 has 15 amino acids. V lost 1 base and J lost 2, with 12 bases in between. The CDR3 reads CASSQGLGTAYEQYF. In DNA form, the CDR3 reads TGTGCCAGCAGCCAAGGTCTCGGCACAGCCTACGAGCAGTACTTC.

This clone was counted between two and nine times. The CDR3 sequence: CASSDAGGSNQPQHF. The CDR3 region has the DNA TGTGCCAGTAGCGACGCGGGGGGTAGCAATCAGCCCCAGCATTTT. V and J are TRBV19 and TRBJ1-5; perhaps TRBD1 as D (5 bases). The CDR3 is 15 residues long. Trimming stripped 6 bases from V and 0 bases from J, with 12 bases between. Germline V gives CDR1 LNHDA, CDR2 SQIVND (reference sequence). Complete variable domain (other parts from reference TRBV19 and TRBJ1-5): DGGITQSPKYLFRKEGQNVTLSCEQNLNHDAMYWYRQDPGQGLRLIYYSQIVNDFQKGDIAEGYSVSREKKESFPLTVTSAQKNPTAFYLCASSDAGGSNQPQHFGDGTRLSIL.

The chain combines TRBV11-2 with TRBJ2-1; the D is unclear. V was shortened by 5 bases and J by 5 bases, with 13 bases between the two germline ends. CDR3 size: 14 residues. CDR1 is SGHAT, CDR2 FQNNGV, per germline. CDR3 sequence (DNA): TGTGCCAGCAGCACCAGTAAAAGGAACAATGAGCAGTTCTTC. Protein product: CASSTSKRNNEQFF.

The chain joins TRBV20-1 to TRBJ1-2; tentatively, D is TRBD1 (5 bases). CDR1 and CDR2 from the germline V gene are DFQATT and SNEGSKA (reference sequence). The CDR3 spans 14 residues. The ends were cut back, 3 bases at V and 3 bases at J, with 14 bases in the middle. CDR3 protein: CSASVGGRDYGYTF. CDR3 bases: TGCAGTGCTAGTGTCGGGGGAAGGGACTATGGCTACACCTTC.

This clone was seen just once. This same CDR3 is encoded by further DNA sequences in the sample. The chain couples TRBV9 to TRBJ1-3; the D is unclear. CDR1 SGDLS and CDR2 YYNGEE come from the germline V gene. The ends were cut back, 0 bases at V and 0 bases at J, with 4 bases in the middle. This CDR3 has 14 amino acids. CDR3 region: CASSVESSGNTIYF. CDR3 DNA: TGTGCCAGCAGCGTAGAGAGCTCTGGAAACACCATATATTTT.

The chain links TRBV18 to TRBJ1-4; D is possibly TRBD1 (6 bases). The CDR3 is 18 residues long. The V end was cut by 3 bases, the J end by 7 bases, with 24 bases between. Germline V gene data show CDR1 as KGHSH and CDR2 as LQKENI. CDR3 bases: TGTGCCAGCTCACCCGCAGCCAACAGGGATAAGTCTATTGAAAAACTGTTTTTT. Translating gives CASSPAANRDKSIEKLFF.

This chain connects TRBV7-9 to TRBJ2-3; TRBD1 or TRBD2 may be the D gene (5 bases each). Germline V gene data show CDR1 as SEHNR and CDR2 as FQNEAQ (reference sequence). This CDR3 spans 18 amino acids. Trimming removed 2 bases at V and 4 bases at J, with 22 bases between. CDR3 protein: CASSLLKRGILGADTQYF. Here the CDR3 DNA reads TGTGCCAGCAGCTTATTAAAGAGAGGGATTTTGGGGGCAGATACGCAGTATTTT.

The J gene is TRBJ1-5, the V gene TRBV3-1 (or the pseudogene TRBV3-2); TRBD1 aligns across 7 bases. CDR3 length: 20 amino acids. Germline values: CDR1 LGHDT, CDR2 YNNKEL (reference sequence). The junction had 15 bases not matched to a gene; V was cut back by 1 base and J by 0 bases. The CDR3: CASSQVFPDRRTDSNQPQHF. CDR3 coding DNA: TGTGCCAGCAGCCAAGTATTCCCGGACAGGCGTACCGATAGCAATCAGCCCCAGCATTTT.

The CDR3 DNA reads as TGCAGTGCTAGTCCTCAGGGGGCAGATACGCAGTATTTT. Its translation: CSASPQGADTQYF. The J gene is TRBJ2-3, the V gene TRBV20-1; 7 nucleotides align to TRBD1. Germline lookup yields CDR1 DFQATT and CDR2 SNEGSKA (reference sequence). The ends lost 3 bases at V and 4 bases at J; junction bases unmatched: 4. The CDR3 has 13 amino acids.

The rearrangement links TRBV9 to TRBJ1-3; D gene unclear. This CDR3 is 15 amino acids long. Trimming took 4 bases from V and 0 from J, leaving 11 bases between them. Germline V lookup: CDR1 SGDLS, CDR2 YYNGEE. CDR3 nucleotide sequence: TGTGCCAGCAGCTCCCAGGTTAGCTCTGGAAACACCATATATTTT. Translation: CASSSQVSSGNTIYF.

This clone was recorded once. The chain recombines TRBV6-5 with TRBJ2-7, with D possibly matching TRBD2 (5 bases). This CDR3 is 12 amino acids long. V was cut by 7 bases and J by 2 bases, with 9 bases left in between. CDR1 is MNHEY and CDR2 is SVGAGI in the germline V gene. CDR3: CASTSSTYEQYF. The CDR3 bases are TGTGCCAGCACTAGCTCTACCTACGAGCAGTACTTC.

The V gene is TRBV3-1 (or the pseudogene TRBV3-2), the J gene TRBJ2-5; D remains ambiguous. The V end lost 5 bases, the J end lost 2 bases, and 12 bases lay between the germline ends. Germline V CDR1 and CDR2: LGHDT, YNNKEL (reference sequence). The CDR3 has 14 residues. CDR3 bases: TGTGCCAGCAGCGCCCAATTTGGACAAGAGACCCAGTACTTC. It yields the protein CASSAQFGQETQYF.

The J gene is TRBJ2-7, the V gene TRBV11-2, with unresolved D. Germline CDR1 is SGHAT and CDR2 is FQNNGV. The V end was cut by 0 bases, the J end by 3 bases, with 12 bases between. This CDR3 region has 15 residues. This CDR3 is CASSLDWTVNYEQYF. For the CDR3, the DNA is TGTGCCAGCAGCTTAGATTGGACGGTAAACTACGAGCAGTACTTC.

The chain's CDR3 is CASSQDRAFYGYTF. The CDR3 region has the DNA TGTGCCAGCAGCCAAGACAGGGCGTTTTATGGCTACACCTTC. The chain recombines TRBV4-2 with TRBJ1-2; a weak D match, TRBD1 (5 bases). The CDR3 sequence is 14 residues long. Germline loops: CDR1 LGHNA, CDR2 YNFKEQ. Trimming stripped 0 bases from V and 5 bases from J, with 10 bases between.

DNA for the CDR3: TGTGCCAGCAGCTTAGAGGGGACACCCGTCTACGAGCAGTACTTC. This sequence encodes CASSLEGTPVYEQYF. V and J are TRBV11-2 and TRBJ2-7; possible D gene TRBD1, 6 bases. The CDR3 is 15 amino acids. Germline-derived CDR1 and CDR2 are SGHAT and FQNNGV. Trimming stripped 0 bases from V and 3 bases from J, with 12 bases between.

This rearrangement joins TRBV7-9 to TRBJ1-5; no reliable D call. The V end was cut by 5 bases, the J end by 3 bases, with 14 bases between. CDR1 SEHNR and CDR2 FQNEAQ come from the germline V gene (reference sequence). This CDR3 is built from 15 residues. This CDR3 is CASSKDGQTNQPQHF. As DNA, the CDR3 is TGTGCCAGCAGCAAAGACGGCCAGACCAATCAGCCCCAGCATTTT.

This clone was counted only a few times. The chain carries TRBV2 and TRBJ2-7; D is possibly TRBD1 or TRBD2 (5 bases each). From germline, CDR1 is SNHLY and CDR2 FYNNEI. CDR3 length equals 14 residues. V lost 5 bases, J lost 4 bases, and 15 bases lay in between. CDR3: CASSPGTYHYEQYF. The CDR3 DNA reads as TGTGCCAGCAGTCCTGGGACGTACCATTACGAGCAGTACTTC. Full variable domain (missing parts from reference TRBV2 and TRBJ2-7): EPEVTQTPSHQVTQMGQEVILRCVPISNHLYFYWYRQILGQKVEFLVSFYNNEISEKSEIFDDQFSVERPDGSNFTLKIRSTKLEDSAMYFCASSPGTYHYEQYFGPGTRLTVT.

The rearrangement joins TRBV28 to TRBJ1-4; a weak D match, TRBD1 (6 bases). Germline loops: CDR1 MDHEN, CDR2 SYDVKM. The ends were cut back, 5 bases at V and 9 bases at J, with 19 bases in the middle. This CDR3 region has 15 residues. The CDR3 bases are TGTGCCAGCAGTGCCCCAGGGGAGGGGCGACAAAAACTGTTTTTT. It encodes CASSAPGEGRQKLFF. Looking up the rest from reference TRBV28 and TRBJ1-4 gives the full variable domain: DVKVTQSSRYLVKRTGEKVFLECVQDMDHENMFWYRQDPGLGLRLIYFSYDVKMKEKGDIPEGYSVSREKKERFSLILESASTNQTSMYLCASSAPGEGRQKLFFGSGTQLSVL.

V gene TRBV30 combines with J gene TRBJ1-2; D unclear. The germline gives CDR1 GTSNPN, CDR2 SVGIG (reference sequence). There are 12 residues in the CDR3. Trimming removed 0 bases at V and 4 bases at J, with 6 bases between. The CDR3 spells CAWSVSTYGYTF. The CDR3 nucleotides read TGTGCCTGGAGTGTTTCTACCTATGGCTACACCTTC.